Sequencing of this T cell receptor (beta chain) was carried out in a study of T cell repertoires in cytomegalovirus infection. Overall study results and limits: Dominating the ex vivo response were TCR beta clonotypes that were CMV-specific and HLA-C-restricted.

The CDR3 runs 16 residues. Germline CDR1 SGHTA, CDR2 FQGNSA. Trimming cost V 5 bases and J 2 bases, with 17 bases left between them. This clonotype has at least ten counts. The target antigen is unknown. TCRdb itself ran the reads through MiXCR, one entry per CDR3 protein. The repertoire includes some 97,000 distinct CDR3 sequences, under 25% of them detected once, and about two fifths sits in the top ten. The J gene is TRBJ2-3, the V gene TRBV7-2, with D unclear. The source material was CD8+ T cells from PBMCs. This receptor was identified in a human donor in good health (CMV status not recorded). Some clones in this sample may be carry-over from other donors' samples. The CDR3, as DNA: TGTGCCAGCAGCCCCCGGTGGTGGGTTGACACAGATACGCAGTATTTT. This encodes CASSPRWWVDTDTQYF.